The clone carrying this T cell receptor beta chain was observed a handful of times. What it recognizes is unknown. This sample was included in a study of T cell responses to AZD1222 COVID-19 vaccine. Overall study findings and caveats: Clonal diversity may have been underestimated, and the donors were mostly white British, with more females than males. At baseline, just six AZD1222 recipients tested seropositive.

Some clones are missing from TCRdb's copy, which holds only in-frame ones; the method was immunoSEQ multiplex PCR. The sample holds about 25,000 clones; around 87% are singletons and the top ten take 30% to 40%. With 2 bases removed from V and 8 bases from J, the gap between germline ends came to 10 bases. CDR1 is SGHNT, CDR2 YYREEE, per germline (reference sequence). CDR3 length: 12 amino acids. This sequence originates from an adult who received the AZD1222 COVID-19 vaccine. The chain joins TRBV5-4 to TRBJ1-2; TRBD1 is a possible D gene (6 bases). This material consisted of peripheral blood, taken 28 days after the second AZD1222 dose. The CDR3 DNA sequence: TGTGCCAGCAGCTTTAACAGGGCCGGCTACACCTTC. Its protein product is CASSFNRAGYTF.